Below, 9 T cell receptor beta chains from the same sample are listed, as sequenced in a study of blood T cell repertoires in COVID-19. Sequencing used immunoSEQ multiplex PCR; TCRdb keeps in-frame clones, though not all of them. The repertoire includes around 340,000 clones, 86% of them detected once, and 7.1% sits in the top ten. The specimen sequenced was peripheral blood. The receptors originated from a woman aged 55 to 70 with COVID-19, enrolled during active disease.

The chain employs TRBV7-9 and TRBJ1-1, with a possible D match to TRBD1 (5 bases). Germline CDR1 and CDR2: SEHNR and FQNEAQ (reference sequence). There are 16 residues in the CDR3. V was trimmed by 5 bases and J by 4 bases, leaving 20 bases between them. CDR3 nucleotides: TGTGCCAGCAGCCCATCCTCGGCAGGGCTAGTCACTGAAGCTTTCTTT. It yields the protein CASSPSSAGLVTEAFF.

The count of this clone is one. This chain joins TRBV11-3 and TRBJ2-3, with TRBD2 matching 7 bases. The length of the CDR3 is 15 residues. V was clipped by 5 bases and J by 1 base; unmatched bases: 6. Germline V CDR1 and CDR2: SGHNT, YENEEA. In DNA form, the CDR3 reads TGTGCCAGCAGCGTTAGCGGGTTACGCACAGATACGCAGTATTTT. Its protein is CASSVSGLRTDTQYF.

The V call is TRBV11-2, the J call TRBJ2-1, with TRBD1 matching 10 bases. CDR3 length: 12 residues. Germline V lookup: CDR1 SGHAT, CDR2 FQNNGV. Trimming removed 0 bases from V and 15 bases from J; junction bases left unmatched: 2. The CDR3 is CASSLEGDRGFF. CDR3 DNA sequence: TGTGCCAGCAGCTTAGAGGGGGACAGGGGGTTCTTC.

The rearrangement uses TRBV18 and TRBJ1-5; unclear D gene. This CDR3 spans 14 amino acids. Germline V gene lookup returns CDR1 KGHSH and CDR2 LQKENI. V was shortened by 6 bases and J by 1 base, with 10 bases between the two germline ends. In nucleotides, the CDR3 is TGTGCCAGCTCCTCGGGTCCGAGCAATCAGCCCCAGCATTTT. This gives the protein CASSSGPSNQPQHF. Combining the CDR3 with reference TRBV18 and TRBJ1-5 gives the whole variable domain NAGVMQNPRHLVRRRGQEARLRCSPMKGHSHVYWYRQLPEEGLKFMVYLQKENIIDESGMPKERFSAEFPKEGPSILRIQQVVRGDSAAYFCASSSGPSNQPQHFGDGTRLSIL.

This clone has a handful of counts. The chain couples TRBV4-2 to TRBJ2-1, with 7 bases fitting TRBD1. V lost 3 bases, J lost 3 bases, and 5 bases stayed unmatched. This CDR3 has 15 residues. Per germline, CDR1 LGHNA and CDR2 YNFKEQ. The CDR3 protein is CASSQTGSFYNEQFF. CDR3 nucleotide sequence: TGTGCCAGCAGCCAGACAGGGAGTTTCTACAATGAGCAGTTCTTC.

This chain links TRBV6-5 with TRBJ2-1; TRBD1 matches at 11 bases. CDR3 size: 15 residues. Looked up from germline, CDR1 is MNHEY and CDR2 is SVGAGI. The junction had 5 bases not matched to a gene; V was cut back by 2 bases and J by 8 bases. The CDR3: CASSYGQGAAYEQFF. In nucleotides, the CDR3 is TGTGCCAGCAGTTACGGACAGGGGGCTGCCTATGAGCAGTTCTTC.

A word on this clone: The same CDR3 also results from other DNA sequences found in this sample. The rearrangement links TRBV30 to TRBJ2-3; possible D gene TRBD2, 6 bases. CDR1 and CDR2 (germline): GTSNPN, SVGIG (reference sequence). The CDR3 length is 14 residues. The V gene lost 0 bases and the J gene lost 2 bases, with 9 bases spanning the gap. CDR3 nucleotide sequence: TGTGCCTGGAGTGTCGGAGGGTTCACAGATACGCAGTATTTT. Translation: CAWSVGGFTDTQYF.

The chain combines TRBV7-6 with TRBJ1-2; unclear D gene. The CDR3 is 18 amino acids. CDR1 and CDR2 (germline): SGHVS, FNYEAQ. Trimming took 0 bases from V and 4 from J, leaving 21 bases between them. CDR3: CASSLARNPGNTSYGYTF. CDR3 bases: TGTGCCAGCAGCTTAGCTCGAAACCCGGGGAATACCAGCTATGGCTACACCTTC.

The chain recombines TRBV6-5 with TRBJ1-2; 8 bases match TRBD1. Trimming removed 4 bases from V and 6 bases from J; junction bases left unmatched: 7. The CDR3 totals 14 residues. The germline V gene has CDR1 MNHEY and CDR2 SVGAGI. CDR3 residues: CASSSRGLIDGYTF. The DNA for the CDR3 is TGTGCCAGCAGTTCCAGGGGGCTTATAGATGGCTACACCTTC.